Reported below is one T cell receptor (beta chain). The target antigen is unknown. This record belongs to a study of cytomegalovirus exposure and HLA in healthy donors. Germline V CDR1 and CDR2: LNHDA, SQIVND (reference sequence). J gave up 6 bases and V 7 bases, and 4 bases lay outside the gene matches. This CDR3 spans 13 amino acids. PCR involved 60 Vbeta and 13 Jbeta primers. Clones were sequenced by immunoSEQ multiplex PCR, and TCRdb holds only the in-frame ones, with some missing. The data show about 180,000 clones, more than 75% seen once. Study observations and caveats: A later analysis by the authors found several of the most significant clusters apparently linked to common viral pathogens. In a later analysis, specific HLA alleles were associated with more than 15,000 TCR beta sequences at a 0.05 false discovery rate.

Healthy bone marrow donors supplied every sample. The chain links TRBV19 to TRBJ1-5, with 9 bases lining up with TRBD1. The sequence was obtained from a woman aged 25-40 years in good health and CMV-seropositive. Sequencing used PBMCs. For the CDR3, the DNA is TGTGCCAGTATCGGACAGGGGAGTCAGCCCCAGCATTTT. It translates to CASIGQGSQPQHF.